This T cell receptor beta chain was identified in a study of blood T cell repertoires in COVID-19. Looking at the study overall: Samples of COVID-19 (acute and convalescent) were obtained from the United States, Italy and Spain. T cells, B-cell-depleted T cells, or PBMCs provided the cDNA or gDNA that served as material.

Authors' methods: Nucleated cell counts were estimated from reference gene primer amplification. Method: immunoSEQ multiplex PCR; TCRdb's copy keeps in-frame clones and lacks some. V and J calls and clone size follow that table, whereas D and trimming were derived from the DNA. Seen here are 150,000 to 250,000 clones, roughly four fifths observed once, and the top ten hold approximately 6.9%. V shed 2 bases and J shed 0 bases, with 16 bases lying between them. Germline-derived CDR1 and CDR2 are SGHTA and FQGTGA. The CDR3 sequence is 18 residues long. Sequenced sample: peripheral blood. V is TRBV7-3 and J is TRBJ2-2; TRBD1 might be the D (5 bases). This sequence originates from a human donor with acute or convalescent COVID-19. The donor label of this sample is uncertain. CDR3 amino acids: CASSLRATGIANTGELFF. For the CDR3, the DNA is TGTGCCAGCAGCTTACGCGCTACAGGTATCGCGAACACCGGGGAGCTGTTTTTT.